The sequence of this T cell receptor (beta chain) was determined in a study of monozygotic twins with cystic fibrosis. Study-wide context: Library input was about 3 micrograms of fragmented DNA, with approximately 16 PCR cycles.

Measured with immunoSEQ multiplex PCR; TCRdb has only the in-frame clones, and not every one. The sample contains about 20,000 clones, more than 80% of which appear only once. The CDR3 sequence is 13 residues long. Trimming stripped 6 bases from V and 2 bases from J, with 10 bases between. The V gene's germline CDR1 is MNHEY and CDR2 SVGAGI. Concerning this clone: Its antigen is still unknown.

Regarding the study as a whole: Unrelated CF individuals shared fewer identical clonotypes than monozygotic CF twins. V usage most resembled the co-twin in 13 of 16 pairs. Median Simpson clonality of approximately 0.01 suggested naive T cells predominated.

What was sequenced was blood. This chain joins TRBV6-5 and TRBJ1-1; D remains unclear. This receptor was taken from a girl aged 2 to 9 with cystic fibrosis. The CDR3 bases are TGTGCCAGCAGACCGGGAGTTAACACTGAAGCTTTCTTT. It is translated as CASRPGVNTEAFF.